At least ten counts were recorded for the clone carrying this T cell receptor beta chain. As for time point: newly diagnosed GD, antithyroid drugs for less than 3 months. With RNA extracted from PBMCs as input, the TCR library was made. Both iRepertoire HTBI primers and Arm-PCR of CDR3 regions were used to build the TCR beta libraries. TCRdb reprocessed the multiplex PCR reads via MiXCR and lists one record per CDR3 protein. There are about 420,000 distinct CDR3 sequences in the sample; 16% occur only once, and around a quarter lies in the top ten. This record belongs to a study of regulatory T cells in long-lasting Graves disease. This CDR3 has 15 amino acids. Germline V gene sequence: CDR1 MNHEY, CDR2 SMNVEV (reference sequence). With 5 bases removed from V and 2 bases from J, the gap between germline ends came to 16 bases. This same sample was also taken into another study, of T cells in Graves' hyperthyroidism and ophthalmopathy. In that study: HTBI primers were used for first-round RT-PCR of the TCR CDR3.

The source was peripheral blood mononuclear cells (PBMCs), collected at new diagnosis, from a patient treated with antithyroid drugs. This TCR derives from a woman aged 18-29 years with Graves disease. The chain links TRBV27 to TRBJ2-7; D may be TRBD1 or TRBD2 (5 bases each). CDR3 nucleotides: TGTGCCAGCAGTCCCGGGGCTGGGGGAGCCTACGAGCAGTACTTC. Its protein product is CASSPGAGGAYEQYF.